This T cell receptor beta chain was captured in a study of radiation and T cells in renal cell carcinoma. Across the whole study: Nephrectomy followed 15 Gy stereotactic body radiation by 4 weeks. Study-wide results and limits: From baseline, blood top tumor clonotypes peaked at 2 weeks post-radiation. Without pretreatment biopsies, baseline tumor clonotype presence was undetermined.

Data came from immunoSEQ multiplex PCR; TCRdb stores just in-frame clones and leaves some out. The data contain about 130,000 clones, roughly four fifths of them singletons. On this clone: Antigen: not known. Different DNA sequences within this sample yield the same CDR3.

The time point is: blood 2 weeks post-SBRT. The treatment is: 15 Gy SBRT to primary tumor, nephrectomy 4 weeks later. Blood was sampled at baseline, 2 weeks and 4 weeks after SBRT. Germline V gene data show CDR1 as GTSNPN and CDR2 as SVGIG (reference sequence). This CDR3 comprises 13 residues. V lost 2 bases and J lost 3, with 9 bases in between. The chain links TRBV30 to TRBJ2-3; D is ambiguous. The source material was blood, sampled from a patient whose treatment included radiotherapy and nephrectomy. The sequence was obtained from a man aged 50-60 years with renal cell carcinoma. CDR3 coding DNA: TGTGCCTGGAGTCCGGGCCCGACAGATACGCAGTATTTT. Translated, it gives CAWSPGPTDTQYF.